Listed below are T cell receptor beta chains from one sample, sequenced in a study of early T cells in non-severe SARS-CoV-2 infection. TCRdb re-derived calls from the 5' RACE reads in MiXCR, one entry per CDR3 protein. Of more than 50,000 distinct CDR3 sequences in the sample, 5.6% were seen once. Sequenced sample: whole blood. Receptor source: an adult who was a healthcare worker with PCR-confirmed SARS-CoV-2 infection or an uninfected control (not recorded which). Both conserved end residues are part of each CDR3. D genes are given only for firm matches. Some rows mark clone size as missing; the rest say once, few, many or name a class of expanded clone.

DNA: TGTGCCAGCAGTTTACTGAGCAATCAGCCCCAGCATTTT; CDR3: CASSLLSNQPQHF; D: .; V: TRBV27; J: TRBJ1-5; size: many
DNA: TGCGCCAGCAGCTTGAGGTTCGCAGATACGCAGTATTTT; CDR3: CASSLRFADTQYF; D: .; V: TRBV5-1; J: TRBJ2-3; size: many
DNA: TGTGCCACCTACACAGATACGCAGTATTTT; CDR3: CATYTDTQYF; D: .; V: TRBV19; J: TRBJ2-3; size: few
DNA: TGTGCCACCAGCAGAGATCGGGCAGTAGGTCTGTTTTTT; CDR3: CATSRDRAVGLFF; D: .; V: TRBV15; J: TRBJ1-4; size: many
DNA: TGTGCCAGCAGCACCGGGACAGGAAAGACCCAGTACTTC; CDR3: CASSTGTGKTQYF; D: TRBD1; V: TRBV11-3; J: TRBJ2-5; size: many
DNA: TGTGCCAGCAGTGAACGGACTGGCAATGAGCAGTTCTTC; CDR3: CASSERTGNEQFF; D: .; V: TRBV2; J: TRBJ2-1; size: few
DNA: TGCGCCAGCAGCCAAGTCGAAACCGGCCAAGAGACCCAGTACTTC; CDR3: CASSQVETGQETQYF; D: .; V: TRBV4-1; J: TRBJ2-5; size: few
DNA: TGCAGCGGAGGGAGGGACCAGGACATTCAGTACTTC; CDR3: CSGGRDQDIQYF; D: TRBD2; V: TRBV29-1; J: TRBJ2-4; size: many
DNA: TGTGCCAGCAGCTTGTATAGCGGGGGGGCGTACCAAGAGACCCAGTACTTC; CDR3: CASSLYSGGAYQETQYF; D: TRBD2; V: TRBV7-2; J: TRBJ2-5; size: many
DNA: TGTGCCTCTCAAGACACAGATACGCAGTATTTT; CDR3: CASQDTDTQYF; D: .; V: TRBV2; J: TRBJ2-3; size: many
DNA: TGTGCCAGCTCACCCCCCGGGGGTCAGCCCCAGCATTTT; CDR3: CASSPPGGQPQHF; D: .; V: TRBV18; J: TRBJ1-5; size: few
DNA: TGCGCCAGCAGCTGGGGCCGTTCAGATACGCTGTATTTT; CDR3: CASSWGRSDTLYF; D: .; V: TRBV5-1; J: TRBJ2-3; size: .
DNA: TGCAGCGTTGAAGAGTGGGGTATAAGGGTGCAGTTCTTC; CDR3: CSVEEWGIRVQFF; D: .; V: TRBV29-1; J: TRBJ2-1; size: many
DNA: TGTGCCACCAGTGATACTTCAACCGGGGAGCTGTTTTTT; CDR3: CATSDTSTGELFF; D: .; V: TRBV24-1; J: TRBJ2-2; size: many
DNA: TGCGCCAGCAGCCAAGACCCCCCGGGACTAGTGAGCTCCTACAATGAGCAGTTCTTC; CDR3: CASSQDPPGLVSSYNEQFF; D: TRBD2; V: TRBV4-3; J: TRBJ2-1; size: .
DNA: TGCGCCAGCAGCCAAAGTGGAGCAACTAATGAAAAACTGTTTTTT; CDR3: CASSQSGATNEKLFF; D: .; V: TRBV4-3; J: TRBJ1-4; size: many
DNA: TGTGCCAGCAGCTTGGGCGGAATCAACACTGAAGCTTTCTTT; CDR3: CASSLGGINTEAFF; D: .; V: TRBV11-3; J: TRBJ1-1; size: .
DNA: TGTGCCACCAGTGGCGTCCCCTCCAATGAGCAGTTCTTC; CDR3: CATSGVPSNEQFF; D: .; V: TRBV24-1; J: TRBJ2-1; size: few
DNA: TGCAGTGCTAGTACGGCCTATGGCTACACCTTC; CDR3: CSASTAYGYTF; D: .; V: TRBV20-1; J: TRBJ1-2; size: many
DNA: TGTGCCAGCAGCTTAGTGGAGGGGGGCGGTATCTATGGCTACACCTTC; CDR3: CASSLVEGGGIYGYTF; D: .; V: TRBV7-2; J: TRBJ1-2; size: many
DNA: TGCAGTGCTAGAGGGACAGTCGGCTACAATGAGCAGTTCTTC; CDR3: CSARGTVGYNEQFF; D: .; V: TRBV20-1; J: TRBJ2-1; size: few
DNA: TGTGCCAGCAGCTTAGGTGTCACTAGCGGCTACGAGCAGTACTTC; CDR3: CASSLGVTSGYEQYF; D: TRBD2; V: TRBV7-9; J: TRBJ2-7; size: .
DNA: TGTGCCAGCAGGATGGGGGTCGTCCGTCCTGGGGCCAACGTCCTGACTTTC; CDR3: CASRMGVVRPGANVLTF; D: .; V: TRBV2; J: TRBJ2-6; size: many